Included here is one T cell receptor (beta chain) sequence, with context. This receptor's antigen is unknown. No much larger clonotype is one base removed from it; base qualities were not supplied. The data were obtained in a study of human T cells and chemical hapten exposure (dated by TCRdb to the early 2020s). About the investigation overall: For sensitization, 2% DPC in acetone was applied to a 2 cm by 2 cm area of upper inner arm skin. Most of the patients in the cohort were female, and the cohort covered alopecia areata with under or over 50% scalp involvement, alopecia totalis and alopecia universalis. Blood was sampled from patients pre-sensitization (week 0) and at 2, 6 and about 24 weeks after DPC sensitization. Weekly therapeutic DPC doses were additionally applied to the scalp of patients throughout the roughly 24-week study period. The libraries were sequenced as a pool, and the TCR yield per sample differed mostly because of small variations in library volumes within the pool. The study tracked peripheral blood TCR repertoire changes in vivo during primary and secondary sensitization to the hapten diphenylcyclopropenone (DPC) in alopecia patients. Blood for TCR sequencing was provided by twenty-nine alopecia patients at one to four time points (pre-sensitization, 2, 6 and 24 weeks). Patch testing was performed on the upper back with Finn chambers containing 0.01% DPC, and the patch tests were scored after 6 days according to International Contact Dermatitis Research Group standards. The research as a whole found: Expanded TCRs formed significantly more large CDR3 similarity clusters than pre-sensitization or healthy control sets, consistent with antigen-driven responses. Alopecia, a presumed autoimmune disease, was present in all patients, so the immune response of the patients might differ from that of healthy individuals. Patch test score correlated positively with the number of PT1 expanded TCRs, reaching significance at thresholds 8, 16 and 32 but not at 4. No change with DPC sensitization was found in the number of TCRs above 1 in 1000 frequency, and no evidence of global repertoire structure alterations was found. Repeated subsampling changed both the strength of the expansion versus patch-test correlation and the threshold at which that correlation became significant.

Via the germline V gene, CDR1 is SNHLY and CDR2 FYNNEI. Between the V and J ends, shortened by 4 bases and 0 bases respectively, the junction contains 9 bases. The CDR3 covers 14 residues, taking in both the cysteine and the phenylalanine. This entry keeps only the CDR3 DNA: 42 bases, framed from base 1. The time point label on this specimen signifies: patch test 2, 6 weeks after DPC sensitization. This specimen's treatment or condition label, per the study, means: therapeutic diphenylcyclopropenone sensitization with weekly scalp DPC. At each patch-test visit, blood was drawn before the patch test was applied. Eligible patients were aged 18 to 70, diagnosed with alopecia, deemed suitable for DPC therapy, and excluded if pregnant. Unfractionated whole blood was collected in Tempus Blood RNA tubes, and total RNA was extracted from that blood. The library came from RACE. Reads for this sample came from a NextSeq 500. Library preparation attached unique molecular identifiers to individual cDNA molecules for quantitative, reproducible TCR counting. Each blood RNA sample was used to sequence both TCR alpha and TCR beta chains. As for the authors' bioinformatics: The median number of TCRs per sample was around 100,000, ranging from roughly 23,224 to 690,600. V, J and CDR3 annotation of the TCR reads was performed with the Decombinator software suite. For the PS versus PT1 abundance plots, all samples were subsampled to the same number of TCRs (28,000). TCRs were defined as expanded if absent before sensitization and observed at least eight times at the 2-week time point. Through fastp at Q25 and MiXCR, TCRdb rebuilt clones from the public reads, retaining in-frame beta chains. Rows are combined by CDR3 protein, so each entry shows the most common genes and DNA. The V and J calls shown here were made by TCRdb, not taken from the authors' results. Recorded for this sample are some 88,000 distinct CDR3 sequences; roughly 9.6% of them occurred a single time. Less than 2.5% of the sample comes from the top ten.

The sequence was collected from a man in his forties with alopecia areata. Some clones in this sample may be carry-over from other donors' samples. The chain is made from TRBV2 and TRBJ1-2; the best D guess is TRBD1, with 5 bases matching. Sample: whole blood, taken in connection with sensitization to the hapten diphenylcyclopropenone (DPC). The DNA sequence reads TGTGCCAGCAGTGGGACACTTACTAACTATGGCTACACCTTC. This translates into CASSGTLTNYGYTF.